This T cell receptor beta chain was identified in a study of cytomegalovirus exposure and HLA in healthy donors. Study details: Some 180 million T cells yielded 117 million unique TCR beta sequences in earlier analysis. Findings and limits, study-wide: Clonal expansion was found to be greater in HLA-associated TCR beta chains than in equally common others in a later analysis.

13 Jbeta primers and 60 Vbeta primers were used for the PCR. Data came from immunoSEQ multiplex PCR; TCRdb stores just in-frame clones and leaves some out. This sample yields around 130,000 clones, of which around 78% are seen a single time; around 1.9% belongs to the top ten. About this clone: Its antigen is unidentified.

Each donor's status was that of a healthy bone marrow donor. The TCR comes from a woman between 50 and 59 years old in good health and CMV-seronegative. Sequenced sample: PBMCs.

The CDR3 nucleotides are TGTGCCAGCCGGGCCGGTACAGGGGAGTACGACTATGGCTACACCTTC. Protein product: CASRAGTGEYDYGYTF. The rearrangement joins TRBV28 to TRBJ1-2, with TRBD1 identical over 7 bases. This CDR3 region has 16 residues. V gave up 8 bases and J gave up 3 bases; unmatched junction bases: 15. Germline lookup yields CDR1 MDHEN and CDR2 SYDVKM.